These 5 T cell receptor beta chains share one sample of origin, sequenced in a study of blood T cell repertoires in COVID-19. This table comes from immunoSEQ multiplex PCR, and its TCRdb copy is limited to in-frame clones, with some not included. Seen here are some 160,000 clones, approximately 91% observed once, and the top ten hold roughly 5%. Source material: peripheral blood. The receptors come from a man between 18 and 29 years old with COVID-19, enrolled during active disease.

The V gene is TRBV5-1, the J gene TRBJ1-3; 7 bases line up with TRBD1. From germline, CDR1 is SGHRS and CDR2 YFSETQ. This CDR3 region has 14 residues. V lost 3 bases and J lost 4; bases outside the gene matches: 4. CDR3 in amino acids: CASSSRTGGNTIYF. In nucleotides, the CDR3 is TGCGCCAGCAGCTCACGGACAGGAGGAAACACCATATATTTT.

The chain employs TRBV6-2 or TRBV6-3 and TRBJ2-7, with TRBD2 identical over 13 bases. The V gene's germline CDR1 is MNHEY and CDR2 SVGEGT. The V segment lost 0 bases and the J segment 3 bases; nucleotides outside the gene matches: 11. The CDR3 loop spans 19 amino acids. This CDR3 reads CASSYSYLGTSGKIYEQYF. CDR3 coding DNA: TGTGCCAGCAGTTACTCCTACCTCGGGACTAGCGGGAAGATCTACGAGCAGTACTTC.

This chain uses TRBV18 with TRBJ2-1, with 8 bases matching TRBD1. Germline CDR1 is KGHSH and CDR2 is LQKENI. V shed 3 bases and J 8 bases; nucleotides not matched to a gene: 6. The CDR3 sequence is 14 residues long. CDR3 DNA: TGTGCCAGCTCACCGGGACAGGCGGACGATGAGCAGTTCTTC. Translating gives CASSPGQADDEQFF. Based on the CDR3 plus reference TRBV18 and TRBJ2-1, the full variable domain is NAGVMQNPRHLVRRRGQEARLRCSPMKGHSHVYWYRQLPEEGLKFMVYLQKENIIDESGMPKERFSAEFPKEGPSILRIQQVVRGDSAAYFCASSPGQADDEQFFGPGTRLTVL.

The chain links TRBV27 to TRBJ2-2, with D possibly TRBD2 on 6 matching bases. CDR3 length equals 14 residues. Germline values: CDR1 MNHEY, CDR2 SMNVEV (reference sequence). Trimming cost V 4 bases and J 7 bases, with 13 bases left between them. The CDR3 DNA reads TGTGCCAGCAGTTCCGGGACTCCCTACGGGGAGCTGTTTTTT. This translates into CASSSGTPYGELFF.

About this clone itself: The sample carries other DNA sequences with the same CDR3. The genes are TRBV19 and TRBJ2-7; 8 positions match TRBD1. The CDR3 contains 15 residues. The J segment lost 0 bases and the V segment lost 5 bases, leaving 6 bases of the junction unmatched. CDR1 is LNHDA, CDR2 SQIVND, per germline (reference sequence). The CDR3 loop is CASSPGTGFSYEQYF. The CDR3 DNA reads as TGTGCCAGTAGTCCCGGGACAGGCTTCTCCTACGAGCAGTACTTC.